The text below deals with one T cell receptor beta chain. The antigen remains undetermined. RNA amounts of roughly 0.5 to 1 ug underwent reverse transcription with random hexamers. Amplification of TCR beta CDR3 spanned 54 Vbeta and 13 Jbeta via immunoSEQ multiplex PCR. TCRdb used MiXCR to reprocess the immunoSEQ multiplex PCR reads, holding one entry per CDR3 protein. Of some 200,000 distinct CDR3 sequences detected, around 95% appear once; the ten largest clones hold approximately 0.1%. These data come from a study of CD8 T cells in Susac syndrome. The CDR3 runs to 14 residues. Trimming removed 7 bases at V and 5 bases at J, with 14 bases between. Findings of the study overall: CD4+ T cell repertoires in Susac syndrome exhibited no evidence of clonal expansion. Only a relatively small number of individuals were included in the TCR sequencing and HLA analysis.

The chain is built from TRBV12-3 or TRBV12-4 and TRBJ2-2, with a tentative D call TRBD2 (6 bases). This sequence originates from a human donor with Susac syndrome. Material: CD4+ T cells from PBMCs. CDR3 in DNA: TGTGCCAGCACCGCGGGGCATAGTACCGGGGAGCTGTTTTTT. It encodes CASTAGHSTGELFF.